This TCR beta chain was recovered during a study of T cell responses to AZD1222 COVID-19 vaccine (dated by TCRdb to about 2021). With respect to the entire study: TCR sequencing was performed for 230 to 250 trial participants, of whom around 210 were given two doses of AZD1222 and around 25 were given two doses of MenACWY control vaccine. Enrollment into the trials was organized by age into subgroups of 18-55, 56-69 and 70-plus years, and those subgroups contained 148, 28 and 57 TCR-sequenced participants, respectively. Summary of the overall study and its limitations: Spike-specific TCR breadth and depth rose significantly after two AZD1222 doses compared with day 0 and with MenACWY recipients. Most participants were white British and females outnumbered males, and the authors suggested that clonal diversity may have been underestimated. Reportedly, close to half of the unique spike-specific TCRs recognized epitopes lying outside the regions that are mutated in the B.1.351 and B.1.1.7 variants. CD4 TCRs associated with the vaccine covered the entire spike protein, and the dominant responses were in regions 160-218 and 743-854. In the small 56-69-year group, the increase in depth fell short of significance, most likely because of low power. Only a handful of AZD1222 recipients were SARS-CoV-2 seropositive at baseline, limiting conclusions about previously exposed vaccinees. Because no day 14 peak-response samples were available, the repertoires could be characterized only after the peak T cell response.

Of note for this clone: It has no known antigen specificity. No base quality information exists; no much larger clone differs at one position.

The CDR3 regions of human TCRbeta chains were analyzed by immunosequencing. The original methods were these. Repertoire TCRs were checked for matches against a reference library of SARS-CoV-2-specific TCRs that had been generated using the MIRA antigen-specificity platform. Breadth was defined as the fraction of unique TCRs that were SARS-CoV-2-associated. Depth was defined as the fraction of total T cells that were SARS-CoV-2-associated. Each spike-specific TCR was assigned to its reactive spike region and to a CD4 or CD8 class using the MIRA data. Log10-transformed breadth and depth values were compared by one-way ANOVA with Sidak's multiple comparisons tests. The immuneACCESS repertoire file appears here via TCRdb, limited to in-frame rearrangements. These files lack a portion of the clones; in checked studies, under half of the deficit traces to unresolved V genes, and the cause of the others is not known. V and J calls and clone size come straight from that table; D and trimming were deduced from the DNA. Recorded for this sample are about 150,000 clones; around 85% of them occurred a single time. Of the sample, 7.9% is held by the ten largest clones.

The sample's time point label, in plain terms: about 28 days (+/-7) after the second vaccine dose. The sample's treatment or condition label is to be understood as: meningococcal conjugate vaccine given as trial control. The vaccinee samples were drawn from two UK trials, COV001 and COV002, one of which was a single-blind randomized controlled phase 2/3 trial testing AZD1222 (ChAdOx1 nCoV-19) in healthy adults. For TCRbeta chain sequencing, PBMC samples from trial participants were taken at day 0 and at day 28 after the second dose. Its CDR3 holds 13 amino acids, cysteine through phenylalanine. Just CDR3 DNA is preserved here, 39 bases in frame from base 1. The trim is 5 bases for V and 5 bases for J, with a gap of 10 bases between the germline ends. Looking up the germline V gene yields CDR1 SGHNT and CDR2 YENEEA.

This material consisted of peripheral blood, taken 28 days after the second dose of the MenACWY control vaccine. This receptor was taken from an adult who received the MenACWY meningococcal vaccine as a control. This chain is built from TRBV11-3 and TRBJ2-1; possibly the D gene is TRBD2, per 5 matching bases. Here the CDR3 is given as CASSRRPNNEQFF. The sequenced DNA: TGTGCCAGCAGCCGGAGGCCTAACAATGAGCAGTTCTTC.